This is a list of T cell receptor beta chains from one sample in a study of cytomegalovirus exposure and HLA in healthy donors. Produced via immunoSEQ multiplex PCR; TCRdb's table is partial and in-frame only. The sample shows fewer than 90,000 clones, around 74% of them seen only once. Sequenced material: PBMCs. The origin of the receptors is a young man in good health and CMV-seropositive. The CDR3 runs from the conserved cysteine through the conserved F or W.

V gene: TRBV7-9; J gene: TRBJ2-1; CDR3 protein: CSSRGTGGFDEQFF
V gene: TRBV18; J gene: TRBJ1-4; CDR3 protein: CASSPRGRGGEKLFF
V gene: TRBV7-3; J gene: TRBJ2-2; CDR3 protein: CSSSLEHQTNTGELFF
V gene: TRBV7-6; J gene: TRBJ2-3; CDR3 protein: CASSLVERGVGTDTQYF
V gene: TRBV4-3; J gene: TRBJ1-4; CDR3 protein: CASSQDLLDRVNEKLFF
V gene: TRBV5-1; J gene: TRBJ2-3; CDR3 protein: CASSFSRVRDTQYF
V gene: TRBV30; J gene: TRBJ1-2; CDR3 protein: CALGTVRNYGYTF
V gene: TRBV27; J gene: TRBJ1-2; CDR3 protein: CASTKESGQLGYTF
V gene: TRBV10-3; J gene: TRBJ2-3; CDR3 protein: CAISESGIGTQYF
V gene: TRBV28; J gene: TRBJ1-5; CDR3 protein: CASSYRASNQPQHF
V gene: TRBV4-1; J gene: TRBJ1-2; CDR3 protein: CASSPTTGINYGYTF
V gene: TRBV7-9; J gene: TRBJ2-7; CDR3 protein: CASSSMGTSIPEQYF
V gene: TRBV6-1; J gene: TRBJ1-2; CDR3 protein: CASSGMRGNYYGYTF
V gene: TRBV6-6; J gene: TRBJ1-2; CDR3 protein: CASSYSGQGACTF
V gene: TRBV9; J gene: TRBJ2-1; CDR3 protein: CASSPMGSRGNEQFF
V gene: TRBV7-9; J gene: TRBJ1-6; CDR3 protein: CASSLASFRGPIIIQPLHF
V gene: TRBV7-9; J gene: TRBJ2-1; CDR3 protein: CASSLAWGVSYNEQFF
V gene: TRBV7-2; J gene: TRBJ1-1; CDR3 protein: CASSLVLHWGGGEAFF
V gene: TRBV7-9; J gene: TRBJ2-2; CDR3 protein: CASSPTGTSFTGELFF
V gene: TRBV19; J gene: TRBJ2-4; CDR3 protein: CASSIYSAGGRQNIQYF
V gene: TRBV7-2; J gene: TRBJ2-2; CDR3 protein: CASSLVMGSRTGELFF
V gene: TRBV9; J gene: TRBJ2-6; CDR3 protein: CASSGANSGANVLTF
V gene: TRBV30; J gene: TRBJ1-6; CDR3 protein: CAWKDAGLRNSPLHF
V gene: TRBV19; J gene: TRBJ1-1; CDR3 protein: CASRPGRFGNTEAFF
V gene: TRBV6-6; J gene: TRBJ2-3; CDR3 protein: CASSYSVSGGGEYF
V gene: TRBV7-2; J gene: TRBJ2-7; CDR3 protein: CASSDRRLAGTHEQYF
V gene: TRBV4-1; J gene: TRBJ2-7; CDR3 protein: CASSHSRQGQGAREQYF
V gene: TRBV6-1; J gene: TRBJ2-7; CDR3 protein: CASSQGGTALYEQYF
V gene: TRBV9; J gene: TRBJ2-1; CDR3 protein: CASSTSVGTSGGRYSYNEQFF
V gene: TRBV5-1; J gene: TRBJ1-2; CDR3 protein: CASSPGQHGYTF
V gene: TRBV5-1; J gene: TRBJ2-1; CDR3 protein: CASSLTPSGSNNEQFF
V gene: TRBV27; J gene: TRBJ1-6; CDR3 protein: CASSQGDSYNSPLHF
V gene: TRBV21-1; J gene: TRBJ1-3; CDR3 protein: CASSNPLGGSGNTIYF
V gene: TRBV7-2; J gene: TRBJ2-3; CDR3 protein: CASSLTSSDTQYF
V gene: TRBV11-2; J gene: TRBJ2-1; CDR3 protein: CASSLEGQVLYNEQFF
V gene: TRBV6-1; J gene: TRBJ1-6; CDR3 protein: CASRGRRPGSPLHF
V gene: TRBV6-5; J gene: TRBJ1-2; CDR3 protein: CASSYSRVSPNYGYTF
V gene: TRBV6-5; J gene: TRBJ2-7; CDR3 protein: CASRFGTGAYEQYF
V gene: TRBV7-3; J gene: TRBJ2-3; CDR3 protein: CASSLKGLAGGVRDTQYF
V gene: TRBV6-5; J gene: TRBJ2-7; CDR3 protein: CASSTDRGPYEQYF